This TCR beta chain was identified in a study of molecular identifiers for immune sequencing clone quantification. Whole-study context: In replicates, the authors split RNA from roughly 20,000 or 100,000 naive CD8 cells five ways and sequenced four.

TCRdb reprocessed the PCR reads via MiXCR and lists one record per CDR3 protein. This sample yields just under 650,000 distinct CDR3 sequences, of which 15% to 20% are seen a single time; 0.85% to 0.9% belongs to the top ten. CDR1 DFQATT and CDR2 SNEGSKA come from the germline V gene (reference sequence). This CDR3 is built from 13 residues. The V gene lost 1 base and the J gene lost 6 bases, with 10 bases spanning the gap. Study-wide points: Whereas clones above 20 RNA copies held under 1% of naive-cell molecules, they held over 97% of effector molecules. Highly expanded clone sizes could be underestimated by identical TCR molecules that share a barcode. Spike-in Jurkat TCR RNA from a single cell reportedly registered among approximately 900,000 naive cells.

This clonotype was recorded many times. What it binds is not known. The receptor was isolated from a human donor in good health. Some libraries in this study had Jurkat cell RNA spiked in. The chain combines TRBV20-1 with TRBJ1-5; no clear D gene. Sequencing input: naive CD8+ T cells from blood, with Jurkat cell RNA spiked in. Documented subset: FACS-sorted CD8+CD4-CCR7+CD45RA+ naive T cells. CDR3 nucleotide sequence: TGCAGTGCTAGAGGGAGAGCGAGTCAGCCCCAGCATTTT. It translates to CSARGRASQPQHF.